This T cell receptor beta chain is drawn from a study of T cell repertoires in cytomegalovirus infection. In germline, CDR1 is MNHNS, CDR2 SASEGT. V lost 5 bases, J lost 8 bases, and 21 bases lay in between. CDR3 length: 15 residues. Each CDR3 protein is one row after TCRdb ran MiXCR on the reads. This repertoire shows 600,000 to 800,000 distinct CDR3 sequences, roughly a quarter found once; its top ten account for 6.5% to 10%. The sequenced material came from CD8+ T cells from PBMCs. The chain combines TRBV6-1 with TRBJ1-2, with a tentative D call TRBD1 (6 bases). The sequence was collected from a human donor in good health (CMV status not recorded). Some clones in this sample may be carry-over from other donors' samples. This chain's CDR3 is CASSPLPGGAEGYTF. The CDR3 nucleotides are TGTGCCAGCAGTCCCCTTCCGGGGGGCGCGGAGGGCTACACCTTC.